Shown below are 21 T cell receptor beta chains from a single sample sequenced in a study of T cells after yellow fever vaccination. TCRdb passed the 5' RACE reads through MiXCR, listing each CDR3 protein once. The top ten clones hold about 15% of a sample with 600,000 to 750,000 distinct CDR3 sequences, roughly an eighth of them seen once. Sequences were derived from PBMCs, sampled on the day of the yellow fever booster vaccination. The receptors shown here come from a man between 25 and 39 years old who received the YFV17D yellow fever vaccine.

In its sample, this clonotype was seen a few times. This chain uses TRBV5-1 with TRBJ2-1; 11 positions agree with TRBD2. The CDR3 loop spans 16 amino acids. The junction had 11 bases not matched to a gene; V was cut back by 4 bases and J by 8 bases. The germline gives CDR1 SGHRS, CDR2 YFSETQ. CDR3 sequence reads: CASSGIAGGYFYEQFF. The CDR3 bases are TGCGCCAGCAGCGGAATAGCGGGAGGGTATTTCTATGAGCAGTTCTTC. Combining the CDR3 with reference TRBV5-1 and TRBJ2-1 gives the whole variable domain KAGVTQTPRYLIKTRGQQVTLSCSPISGHRSVSWYQQTPGQGLQFLFEYFSETQRNKGNFPGRFSGRQFSNSRSEMNVSTLELGDSALYLCASSGIAGGYFYEQFFGPGTRLTVL.

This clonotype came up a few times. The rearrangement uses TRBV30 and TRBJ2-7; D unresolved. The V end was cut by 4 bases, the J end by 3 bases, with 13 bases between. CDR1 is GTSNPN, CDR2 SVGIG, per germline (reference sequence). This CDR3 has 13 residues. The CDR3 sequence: CAWNDVLSYEQYF. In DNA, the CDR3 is TGTGCCTGGAATGACGTTTTGAGCTACGAGCAGTACTTC.

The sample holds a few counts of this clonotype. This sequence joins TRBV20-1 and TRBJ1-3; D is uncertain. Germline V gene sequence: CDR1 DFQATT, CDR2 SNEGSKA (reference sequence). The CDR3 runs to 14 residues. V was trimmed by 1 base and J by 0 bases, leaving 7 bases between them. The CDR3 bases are TGCAGTGCTAGAGTGCCGAGCTCTGGAAACACCATATATTTT. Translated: CSARVPSSGNTIYF.

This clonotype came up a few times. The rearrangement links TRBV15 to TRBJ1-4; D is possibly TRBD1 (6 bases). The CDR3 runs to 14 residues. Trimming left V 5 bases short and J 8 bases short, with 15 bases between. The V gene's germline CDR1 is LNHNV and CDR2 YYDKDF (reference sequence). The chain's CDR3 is CATSQDRFLEKLFF. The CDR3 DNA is TGTGCCACCAGCCAAGACAGGTTTCTCGAAAAACTGTTTTTT.

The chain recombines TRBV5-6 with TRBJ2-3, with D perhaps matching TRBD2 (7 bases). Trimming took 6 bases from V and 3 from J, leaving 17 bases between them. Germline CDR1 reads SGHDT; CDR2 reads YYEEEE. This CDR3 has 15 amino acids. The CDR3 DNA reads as TGTGCCAGCACCCCAAGGGGGGGGGGTACAGATACGCAGTATTTT. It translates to CASTPRGGGTDTQYF.

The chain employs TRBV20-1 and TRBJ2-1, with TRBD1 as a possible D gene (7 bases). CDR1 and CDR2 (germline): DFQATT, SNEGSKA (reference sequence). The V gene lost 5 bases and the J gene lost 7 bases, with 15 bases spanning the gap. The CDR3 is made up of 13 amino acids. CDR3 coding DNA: TGCAGTGCTCCGACAGGGAGGACGAATGAGCAGTTCTTC. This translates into CSAPTGRTNEQFF.

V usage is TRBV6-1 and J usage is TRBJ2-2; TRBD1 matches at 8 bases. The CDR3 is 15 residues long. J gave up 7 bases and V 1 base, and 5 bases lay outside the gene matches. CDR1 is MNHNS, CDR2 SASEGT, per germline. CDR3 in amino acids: CASSEVRGQDGELFF. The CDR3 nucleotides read TGTGCCAGCAGTGAAGTCAGGGGGCAGGACGGGGAGCTGTTTTTT.

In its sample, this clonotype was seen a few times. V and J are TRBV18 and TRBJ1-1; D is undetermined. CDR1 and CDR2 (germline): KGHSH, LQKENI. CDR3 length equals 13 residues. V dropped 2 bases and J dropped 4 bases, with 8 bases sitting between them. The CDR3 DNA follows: TGTGCCAGCTCACCAATGGAGAGCACTGAAGCTTTCTTT. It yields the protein CASSPMESTEAFF. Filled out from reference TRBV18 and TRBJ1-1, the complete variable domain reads NAGVMQNPRHLVRRRGQEARLRCSPMKGHSHVYWYRQLPEEGLKFMVYLQKENIIDESGMPKERFSAEFPKEGPSILRIQQVVRGDSAAYFCASSPMESTEAFFGQGTRLTVV.

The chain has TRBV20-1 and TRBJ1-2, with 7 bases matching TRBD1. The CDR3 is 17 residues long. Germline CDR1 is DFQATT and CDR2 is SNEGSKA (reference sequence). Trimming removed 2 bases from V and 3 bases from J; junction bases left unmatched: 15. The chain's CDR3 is CSARPGTDYSPYYGYTF. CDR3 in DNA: TGCAGTGCTAGACCTGGGACAGATTACTCTCCGTACTATGGCTACACCTTC.

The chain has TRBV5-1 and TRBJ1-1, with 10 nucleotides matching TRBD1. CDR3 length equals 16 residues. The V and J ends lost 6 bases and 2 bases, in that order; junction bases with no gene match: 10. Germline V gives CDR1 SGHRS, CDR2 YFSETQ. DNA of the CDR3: TGCGCCAGCAAGATTCAGGGACAGGGGAAAAACACTGAAGCTTTCTTT. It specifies CASKIQGQGKNTEAFF.

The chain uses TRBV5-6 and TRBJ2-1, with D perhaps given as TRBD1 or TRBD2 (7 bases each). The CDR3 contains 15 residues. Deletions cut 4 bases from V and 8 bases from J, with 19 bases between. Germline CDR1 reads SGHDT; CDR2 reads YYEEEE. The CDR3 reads CASSLWGGGIDEQFF. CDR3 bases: TGTGCCAGCAGCCTTTGGGGAGGGGGCATAGATGAGCAGTTCTTC. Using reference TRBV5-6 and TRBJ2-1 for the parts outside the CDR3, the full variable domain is DAGVTQSPTHLIKTRGQQVTLRCSPKSGHDTVSWYQQALGQGPQFIFQYYEEEERQRGNFPDRFSGHQFPNYSSELNVNALLLGDSALYLCASSLWGGGIDEQFFGPGTRLTVL.

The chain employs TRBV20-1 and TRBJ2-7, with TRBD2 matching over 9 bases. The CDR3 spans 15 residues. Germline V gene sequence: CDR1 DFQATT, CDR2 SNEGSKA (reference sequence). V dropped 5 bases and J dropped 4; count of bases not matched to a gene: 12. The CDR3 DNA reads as TGCAGTGCTCCCCGCCTGAGCGGGAGGAGGTACGAGCAGTACTTC. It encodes CSAPRLSGRRYEQYF.

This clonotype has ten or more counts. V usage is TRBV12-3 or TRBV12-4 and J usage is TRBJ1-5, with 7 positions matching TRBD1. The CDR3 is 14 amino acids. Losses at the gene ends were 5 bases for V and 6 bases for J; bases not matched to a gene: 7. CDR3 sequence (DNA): TGTGCCAGCAGTAAATTACAGGGGTTTCAGCCCCAGCATTTT. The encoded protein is CASSKLQGFQPQHF.

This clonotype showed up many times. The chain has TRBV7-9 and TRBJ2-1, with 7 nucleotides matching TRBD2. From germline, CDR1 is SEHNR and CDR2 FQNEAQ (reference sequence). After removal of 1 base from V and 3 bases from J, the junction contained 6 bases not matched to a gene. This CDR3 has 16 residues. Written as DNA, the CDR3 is TGTGCCAGCAGCTTAGATGGCGGGGGATTCTACAATGAGCAGTTCTTC. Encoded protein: CASSLDGGGFYNEQFF.

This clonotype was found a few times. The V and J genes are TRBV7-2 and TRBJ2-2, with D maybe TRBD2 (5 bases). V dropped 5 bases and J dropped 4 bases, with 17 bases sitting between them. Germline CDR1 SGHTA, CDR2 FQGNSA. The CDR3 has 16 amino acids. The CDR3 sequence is CASSINLHRGTGELFF. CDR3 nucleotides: TGTGCCAGCAGCATAAACCTTCATCGGGGCACCGGGGAGCTGTTTTTT.

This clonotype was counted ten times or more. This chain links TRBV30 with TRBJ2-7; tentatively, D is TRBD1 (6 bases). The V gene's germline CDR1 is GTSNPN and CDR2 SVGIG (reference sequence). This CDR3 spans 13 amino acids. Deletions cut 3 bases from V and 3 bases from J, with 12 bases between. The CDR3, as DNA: TGTGCCTGGAGGAGTGGACAGAGCTACGAGCAGTACTTC. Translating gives CAWRSGQSYEQYF.

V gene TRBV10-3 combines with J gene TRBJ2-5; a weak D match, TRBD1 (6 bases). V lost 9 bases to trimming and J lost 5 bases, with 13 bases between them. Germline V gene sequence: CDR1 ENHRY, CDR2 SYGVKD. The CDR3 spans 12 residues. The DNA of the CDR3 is TGTGCCATACGGGACAATGGGGAGACCCAGTACTTC. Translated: CAIRDNGETQYF.

CDR3 loop: CASSFLTGWETQYF. CDR3 coding DNA: TGCGCCAGCAGCTTCCTCACAGGGTGGGAGACCCAGTACTTC. The V and J genes are TRBV5-1 and TRBJ2-5; D may be TRBD1 (6 bases). The CDR3 runs 14 residues. V was cut by 2 bases and J by 5 bases, with 13 bases left in between. Germline assignment: CDR1 SGHRS and CDR2 YFSETQ.

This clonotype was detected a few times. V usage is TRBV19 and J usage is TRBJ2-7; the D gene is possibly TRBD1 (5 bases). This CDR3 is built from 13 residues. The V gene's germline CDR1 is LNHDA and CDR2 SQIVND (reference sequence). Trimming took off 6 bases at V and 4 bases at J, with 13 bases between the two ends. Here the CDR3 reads CASSQGKGYEQYF. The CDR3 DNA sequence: TGTGCCAGTAGCCAAGGGAAGGGGTACGAGCAGTACTTC.

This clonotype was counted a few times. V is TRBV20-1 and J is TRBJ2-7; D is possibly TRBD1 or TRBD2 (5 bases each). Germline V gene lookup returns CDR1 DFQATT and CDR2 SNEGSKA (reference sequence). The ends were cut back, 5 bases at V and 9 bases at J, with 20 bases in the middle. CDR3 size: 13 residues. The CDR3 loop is CSAGRVGARVQYF. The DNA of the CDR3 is TGCAGTGCTGGGCGGGTGGGAGCCAGGGTGCAGTACTTC.

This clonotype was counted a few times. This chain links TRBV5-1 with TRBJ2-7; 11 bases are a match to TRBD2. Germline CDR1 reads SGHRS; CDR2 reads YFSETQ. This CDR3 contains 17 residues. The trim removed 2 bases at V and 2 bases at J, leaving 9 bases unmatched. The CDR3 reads CASSFTSGSPFPYEQYF. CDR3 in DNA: TGCGCCAGCAGCTTTACTAGCGGGAGTCCCTTTCCCTACGAGCAGTACTTC.